This T cell receptor beta chain was obtained from a study of shared clonotypes between healthy human individuals. Method: immunoSEQ multiplex PCR; TCRdb's copy keeps in-frame clones and lacks some. The repertoire has approximately 1.4 million clones, 98% of them found once; the top ten carry around 0.47%. Per germline, CDR1 MNHEY and CDR2 SVGAGI. Trimming stripped 0 bases from V and 1 base from J, with 12 bases between. The CDR3 is 16 residues long. This clonotype was sampled from a young man in good health. The genes are TRBV6-5 and TRBJ2-5, with D uncertain. Sequenced sample: naive CD4+ T cells sorted from blood. Subset indicated: CD45RA+ positively selected. CDR3 sequence reads: CASSYSIVRFQETQYF. The CDR3, as DNA: TGTGCCAGCAGTTACTCGATTGTCAGATTCCAAGAGACCCAGTACTTC.